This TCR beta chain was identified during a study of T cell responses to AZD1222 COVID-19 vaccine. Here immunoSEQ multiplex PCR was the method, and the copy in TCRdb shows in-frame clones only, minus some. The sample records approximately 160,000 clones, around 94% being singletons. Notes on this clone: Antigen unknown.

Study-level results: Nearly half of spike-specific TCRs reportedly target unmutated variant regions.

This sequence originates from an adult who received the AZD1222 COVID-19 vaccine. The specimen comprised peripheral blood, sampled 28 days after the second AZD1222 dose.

CDR3 in DNA: TGCGCCAGCACGCCGGGACTAGGGTACAATGAGCAGTTCTTC. Amino acids: CASTPGLGYNEQFF. The rearrangement uses TRBV5-1 and TRBJ2-1, with 8 bases identical to TRBD2. Germline-derived CDR1 and CDR2 are SGHRS and YFSETQ. The trim removed 6 bases at V and 4 bases at J, leaving 6 bases unmatched. The CDR3 is made up of 14 amino acids.